This is a list of T cell receptor beta chains from one sample in a study of Tregs in tolerant kidney transplant recipients. The data were produced by immunoSEQ multiplex PCR, yet TCRdb's version contains in-frame clones alone and is incomplete. Of some 110,000 clones in the sample, approximately 90% were seen once. What was sequenced was CD4+ T cells from blood. The receptors were gathered from a human donor in good health. CDR3s include the opening cysteine and the closing phenylalanine or tryptophan. The order of the fields is D gene, J gene, clone size, V gene, CDR3 DNA, CDR3 protein. The D gene is left open where the match is weak. Where a row states a size, it is once, few, many or the class of an expanded clone; other rows omit it.

D: .; J: TRBJ1-3; size: .; V: TRBV27; DNA: TGTGCCAGCAGTTTCCGTCGTAGTGGAAACACCATATATTTT; CDR3: CASSFRRSGNTIYF
D: .; J: TRBJ2-7; size: .; V: TRBV10-2; DNA: TGCGCCAGCGTCACTGGGAGCTCCTACGAGCAGTACTTC; CDR3: CASVTGSSYEQYF
D: TRBD2; J: TRBJ2-3; size: .; V: TRBV5-5; DNA: TGTGCCAGCAGCTCAGGGACTAGCGGGACTATAGCCACAGATACGCAGTATTTT; CDR3: CASSSGTSGTIATDTQYF
D: TRBD2; J: TRBJ2-7; size: .; V: TRBV7-6; DNA: TGTGCCAGCAGCTTGGGACGATCAGCGGGAGAGCAGTACTTC; CDR3: CASSLGRSAGEQYF
D: .; J: TRBJ1-5; size: .; V: TRBV30; DNA: TGTGCCTGGACAGGCGAGGGGAGCCGAAAGGGAGTAGCCCGAATGGATAGCAATCAGCCCCAGCATTTT; CDR3: CAWTGEGSRKGVARMDSNQPQHF
D: .; J: TRBJ1-1; size: .; V: TRBV10-2; DNA: TGCGCCAGCAGTGTTGGGGTGGTTGACACTGAAGCTTTCTTT; CDR3: CASSVGVVDTEAFF
D: .; J: TRBJ2-7; size: .; V: TRBV7-9; DNA: TGTGCCAGCAGCCGGAACAACTCCTACGAGCAGTACTTC; CDR3: CASSRNNSYEQYF
D: .; J: TRBJ1-2; size: .; V: TRBV20-1; DNA: TGCAGTGCTCCTGACTATGGCTACACCTTC; CDR3: CSAPDYGYTF
D: .; J: TRBJ2-7; size: .; V: TRBV2; DNA: TGTGCCAGCAGTGTGCAAGGCTCCTACGAGCAGTACTTC; CDR3: CASSVQGSYEQYF
D: .; J: TRBJ2-7; size: .; V: TRBV5-5; DNA: TGTGCCAGCAGCTTGGGGGCAGTGAGCTCCTACGAGCAGTACTTC; CDR3: CASSLGAVSSYEQYF
D: .; J: TRBJ2-3; size: .; V: TRBV7-8; DNA: TGTGCCAGCAGCGCTCGGGCGGGGGCCTCTTTGGGTACGCAGTATTTT; CDR3: CASSARAGASLGTQYF
D: TRBD2; J: TRBJ2-5; size: .; V: TRBV5-1; DNA: TGCGCCAGCAGCTTGGAAGGGACTAGCGGAGAGACCCAGTACTTC; CDR3: CASSLEGTSGETQYF
D: .; J: TRBJ1-2; size: .; V: TRBV20-1; DNA: TGCAGTGCCACACCGGCGGGTGGCTACACCTTC; CDR3: CSATPAGGYTF
D: TRBD1; J: TRBJ1-2; size: .; V: TRBV6-5; DNA: TGTGCCAGCAGTTACTCGGGACAGGGACGCGGCTACACCTTC; CDR3: CASSYSGQGRGYTF
D: .; J: TRBJ1-2; size: .; V: TRBV5-1; DNA: TGCGCCAGCAGCTTCGGGCCAGAATATGGCTACACCTTC; CDR3: CASSFGPEYGYTF
D: TRBD2; J: TRBJ2-1; size: .; V: TRBV4-1; DNA: TGCGCCAGCAGCCATAAGTTTGGGACTCCGGGACTATCAGGGCATGAGCAGTTCTTC; CDR3: CASSHKFGTPGLSGHEQFF
D: .; J: TRBJ2-5; size: .; V: TRBV6-1; DNA: TGTGCCAGCAGTAACCAAGAGACCCAGTACTTC; CDR3: CASSNQETQYF
D: TRBD1; J: TRBJ1-5; size: .; V: TRBV6-1; DNA: TGTGCCAGCAGGATGGGACAGGGAGAGAATCAGCCCCAGCATTTT; CDR3: CASRMGQGENQPQHF
D: .; J: TRBJ2-7; size: .; V: TRBV6-5; DNA: TGTGCCAGCAGTCGAAGCGGGTACTACGAGCAGTACTTC; CDR3: CASSRSGYYEQYF
D: .; J: TRBJ2-1; size: .; V: TRBV7-2; DNA: TGTGCCAGCAGCACGTCCAGGGGAAGCTCCTACAATGAGCAGTTCTTC; CDR3: CASSTSRGSSYNEQFF
D: TRBD1; J: TRBJ1-2; size: once; V: TRBV18; DNA: TGTGCCAGCTCACCAATCCAGGGGGTAACCTATGGCTACACCTTC; CDR3: CASSPIQGVTYGYTF
D: .; J: TRBJ1-2; size: .; V: TRBV5-4; DNA: TGTGCCAGCAGCTTATCCGGGGGCAATGGCTACACCTTC; CDR3: CASSLSGGNGYTF
D: .; J: TRBJ2-2; size: .; V: TRBV7-7; DNA: TGTGCCAGCAGCTTAAACGGGAGAAGCGGGGAGCTGTTTTTT; CDR3: CASSLNGRSGELFF
D: TRBD1; J: TRBJ2-2; size: .; V: TRBV9; DNA: TGTGCCAGCAGCGTGAGTATCCGGCAGGGGGCCACCGGGGAGCTGTTTTTT; CDR3: CASSVSIRQGATGELFF
D: TRBD1; J: TRBJ1-1; size: few; V: TRBV18; DNA: TGTGCCAGCTCACCGCGGGCAGGGGGCATTGAAGCTTTCTTT; CDR3: CASSPRAGGIEAFF
D: TRBD1; J: TRBJ1-2; size: .; V: TRBV30; DNA: TGTGCCTGGAGGCGGACAGGGCCGGGTGGCTACACCTTC; CDR3: CAWRRTGPGGYTF
D: TRBD1; J: TRBJ1-5; size: .; V: TRBV10-3; DNA: TGTGCCATCAGTCCGACAGGGACGAATCAGCCCCAGCATTTT; CDR3: CAISPTGTNQPQHF
D: TRBD1; J: TRBJ2-1; size: .; V: TRBV9; DNA: TGTGCCAGCAGCGTAGCTAAGGGGGGAGGACAGGGGTCGAATGAGCAGTTCTTC; CDR3: CASSVAKGGGQGSNEQFF
D: .; J: TRBJ2-7; size: .; V: TRBV6-5; DNA: TGTGCCAGCAGTTACCTACTAGACTACGAGCAGTACTTC; CDR3: CASSYLLDYEQYF
D: .; J: TRBJ1-5; size: .; V: TRBV6-5; DNA: TGTGCCAGCAGTCCACGGGAGTCTCAGCCCCAGCATTTT; CDR3: CASSPRESQPQHF
D: .; J: TRBJ2-7; size: .; V: TRBV2; DNA: TGTGCCAGCAGTGATCTTATTGCAGGCGACGAGCAGTACTTC; CDR3: CASSDLIAGDEQYF
D: .; J: TRBJ1-6; size: .; V: TRBV7-3; DNA: TGTGCCAGCAGCTTGGGGACCGGCTCACCCCTCCACTTT; CDR3: CASSLGTGSPLHF
D: .; J: TRBJ2-3; size: .; V: TRBV5-1; DNA: TGCGCCAGCAGCTTGGCCGAGGGTAGCACAGATACGCAGTATTTT; CDR3: CASSLAEGSTDTQYF
D: .; J: TRBJ2-5; size: .; V: TRBV6-6; DNA: TGTGCCAGCAACCGCTATAAGGGAGAGACCCAGTACTTC; CDR3: CASNRYKGETQYF
D: TRBD1; J: TRBJ1-1; size: once; V: TRBV10-3; DNA: TGTGCCATCAGTAGGACAGGGGTCGACACTGAAGCTTTCTTT; CDR3: CAISRTGVDTEAFF
D: TRBD2; J: TRBJ2-1; size: .; V: TRBV4-2; DNA: TGTGCCAGCAGCCAAGGTTTCTTGGCGGGAGGTGGAGAGCAGTTCTTC; CDR3: CASSQGFLAGGGEQFF
D: .; J: TRBJ2-2; size: .; V: TRBV5-1; DNA: TGCGCCAGCCGACGGGAAGGGGTGAACACCGGGGAGCTGTTTTTT; CDR3: CASRREGVNTGELFF
D: TRBD2; J: TRBJ2-5; size: .; V: TRBV28; DNA: TGTGCCAGCGGCGGGGGGTTCCAAGAGACCCAGTACTTC; CDR3: CASGGGFQETQYF
D: TRBD1; J: TRBJ2-7; size: .; V: TRBV7-9; DNA: TGTGCCAGCAGCTTATACAGGGGCAACGAGCAGTACTTC; CDR3: CASSLYRGNEQYF
D: .; J: TRBJ2-7; size: .; V: TRBV10-1; DNA: TGCGCCAGCAGTGCGGGGCGATGGGGCAGCCCTACCTACGAGCAGTACTTC; CDR3: CASSAGRWGSPTYEQYF
D: .; J: TRBJ1-1; size: once; V: TRBV7-2; DNA: TGTGCCAGCAGCTTGCCCTGGAACACTGAAGCTTTCTTT; CDR3: CASSLPWNTEAFF
D: .; J: TRBJ2-5; size: .; V: TRBV2; DNA: TGTGCCAGCAGTGAAAATCAGGGCGGGGAGACCCAGTACTTC; CDR3: CASSENQGGETQYF
D: TRBD1; J: TRBJ2-5; size: .; V: TRBV2; DNA: TGTGCCAGCAGTGGACAGGGGATGGAAGGGGAGACCCAGTACTTC; CDR3: CASSGQGMEGETQYF
D: .; J: TRBJ2-3; size: few; V: TRBV27; DNA: TGTGCCAGCAGTCCCCCGGGACCACGACTAACAGATACGCAGTATTTT; CDR3: CASSPPGPRLTDTQYF
D: .; J: TRBJ2-2; size: .; V: TRBV6-6; DNA: TGTGCCAGCCTGGAGGGGGTCGGGGAGCTGTTTTTT; CDR3: CASLEGVGELFF
D: TRBD2; J: TRBJ2-7; size: .; V: TRBV5-1; DNA: TGCGCCAGCAGCCCCGGCGGACTAGCGGGAGGCTCCTACGAGCAGTACTTC; CDR3: CASSPGGLAGGSYEQYF
D: .; J: TRBJ1-2; size: few; V: TRBV21-1; DNA: TGTGCCAGCAGCCGCAGACAGGGGGCAATTAGGAACTATGGCTACACCTTC; CDR3: CASSRRQGAIRNYGYTF
D: .; J: TRBJ1-1; size: .; V: TRBV5-1; DNA: TGCGCCAGCAGCTTGGTAACGGTTGGAGATACTGAAGCTTTCTTT; CDR3: CASSLVTVGDTEAFF
D: .; J: TRBJ1-5; size: .; V: TRBV2; DNA: TGTGCCAGCAGTGAACAAGGGCAGCAGCCCCAGCATTTT; CDR3: CASSEQGQQPQHF